A selection of T cell receptor beta chains follows, all from one sample in a study of cytomegalovirus exposure and HLA in healthy donors. Assay: immunoSEQ multiplex PCR; the TCRdb copy retains only in-frame clones and omits some. Of roughly 150,000 clones listed, approximately 80% were seen once; the top ten hold around 1.6%. The specimen was PBMCs. These receptors all stem from a woman aged 18-29 years in good health and CMV-seronegative. The CDR3 runs from the conserved cysteine through the conserved F or W. Fields, in order: D gene, J gene, V gene, clone size, CDR3 protein, CDR3 DNA. A D gene is named only where the DNA matches it firmly. Clone size is shown for a subset of rows, as once, few, many or a class of expanded clone.

d_gene: TRBD1; j_gene: TRBJ2-3; v_gene: TRBV18; abundance: once; CDR3aa: CASSPRTGVTDTQYF; CDR3nt: TGTGCCAGCTCACCACGGACAGGGGTGACAGATACGCAGTATTTT
d_gene: TRBD1; j_gene: TRBJ1-1; v_gene: TRBV6-5; abundance: NA; CDR3aa: CASSYSDRVATEAFF; CDR3nt: TGTGCCAGCAGTTACTCGGACAGGGTGGCCACTGAAGCTTTCTTT
d_gene: TRBD2; j_gene: TRBJ2-1; v_gene: TRBV19; abundance: few; CDR3aa: CASSIVGGGVFNEQFF; CDR3nt: TGTGCCAGTAGTATAGTAGGCGGGGGGGTGTTCAATGAGCAGTTCTTC
d_gene: NA; j_gene: TRBJ2-3; v_gene: TRBV9; abundance: NA; CDR3aa: CASSVEGRLSTDTQYF; CDR3nt: TGTGCCAGCAGCGTAGAAGGCAGACTCAGCACAGATACGCAGTATTTT
d_gene: TRBD1; j_gene: TRBJ2-5; v_gene: TRBV7-9; abundance: few; CDR3aa: CSSSLVGPRDSKETQYF; CDR3nt: TGTTCCAGCAGCTTAGTAGGCCCCCGGGACAGTAAAGAGACCCAGTACTTC
d_gene: NA; j_gene: TRBJ2-6; v_gene: TRBV4-1; abundance: NA; CDR3aa: CASGGGLSSGANVLTF; CDR3nt: TGCGCCAGCGGGGGCGGATTGAGCTCTGGGGCCAACGTCCTGACTTTC
d_gene: NA; j_gene: TRBJ1-4; v_gene: TRBV6-5; abundance: NA; CDR3aa: CASSTASGREEKLFF; CDR3nt: TGTGCCAGCAGTACAGCAAGTGGGCGCGAAGAAAAACTGTTTTTT
d_gene: NA; j_gene: TRBJ1-3; v_gene: TRBV2; abundance: NA; CDR3aa: CASSTQGSSGNTIYF; CDR3nt: TGTGCCAGCAGTACTCAGGGGTCCTCAGGAAACACCATATATTTT
d_gene: NA; j_gene: TRBJ1-3; v_gene: TRBV10-2; abundance: NA; CDR3aa: CASSGTSGNTIYF; CDR3nt: TGCGCCAGCAGTGGGACATCTGGAAACACCATATATTTT
d_gene: NA; j_gene: TRBJ2-2; v_gene: TRBV7-9; abundance: once; CDR3aa: CASSRWLRGGPTGELFF; CDR3nt: TGTGCCAGCAGCCGCTGGCTTAGGGGGGGGCCCACCGGGGAGCTGTTTTTT
d_gene: NA; j_gene: TRBJ1-3; v_gene: TRBV30; abundance: NA; CDR3aa: CAWGLRGNTIYF; CDR3nt: TGTGCCTGGGGGCTTCGTGGAAACACCATATATTTT
d_gene: NA; j_gene: TRBJ2-2; v_gene: TRBV7-9; abundance: NA; CDR3aa: CASSSLRDPATGELFF; CDR3nt: TGTGCCAGCAGCTCCCTTAGAGATCCCGCCACCGGGGAGCTGTTTTTT
d_gene: NA; j_gene: TRBJ1-5; v_gene: TRBV6-1; abundance: NA; CDR3aa: CASRRGGGSNQPQHF; CDR3nt: TGTGCCAGCAGGAGAGGGGGGGGTAGCAATCAGCCCCAGCATTTT
d_gene: NA; j_gene: TRBJ2-5; v_gene: TRBV29-1; abundance: NA; CDR3aa: CSVDQSGRETQYF; CDR3nt: TGCAGCGTTGACCAATCAGGGCGGGAGACCCAGTACTTC
d_gene: NA; j_gene: TRBJ1-2; v_gene: TRBV19; abundance: NA; CDR3aa: CASTGRGGNGYTF; CDR3nt: TGTGCCAGTACTGGGCGGGGGGGTAATGGCTACACCTTC
d_gene: NA; j_gene: TRBJ1-4; v_gene: TRBV20-1; abundance: NA; CDR3aa: CSANRNEKLFF; CDR3nt: TGCAGTGCAAACAGAAATGAAAAACTGTTTTTT
d_gene: TRBD2; j_gene: TRBJ2-1; v_gene: TRBV5-4; abundance: few; CDR3aa: CASSLALAGNNEQFF; CDR3nt: TGTGCCAGCAGCTTAGCGCTAGCGGGGAACAATGAGCAGTTCTTC
d_gene: NA; j_gene: TRBJ1-1; v_gene: TRBV7-2; abundance: NA; CDR3aa: CASSLKGGGTEAFF; CDR3nt: TGTGCCAGCAGCTTAAAGGGAGGGGGGACTGAAGCTTTCTTT